These T cell receptor beta chains were read from a single sample in a study of T cells after yellow fever vaccination. TCRdb reprocessed the 5' RACE reads with MiXCR, giving one entry per CDR3 protein. In the table there are some 350,000 distinct CDR3 sequences, 3% to 4.5% of which are singletons. Specimen: PBMCs, collected 5 days after the yellow fever booster vaccination. The source of these receptors is a man younger than 35 who received the YFV17D yellow fever vaccine. The CDR3 runs from the conserved cysteine through the conserved F or W. Each record gives: V gene, clone size, D gene, CDR3 protein. A D gene is named only where the DNA matches it firmly. The listing skips clone size in some rows; elsewhere it reads once, few, many or a size class.

V gene: TRBV20-1
clone size: few
D gene: NA
CDR3 protein: CSAAPGATSTDTQYF

V gene: TRBV12-3/TRBV12-4
clone size: NA
D gene: TRBD2
CDR3 protein: CASTLGVAGGPGTDTQYF

V gene: TRBV7-2
clone size: NA
D gene: TRBD2
CDR3 protein: CASSTLAGGWPDTQYF

V gene: TRBV29-1
clone size: NA
D gene: NA
CDR3 protein: CSIEEQTAEAFF

V gene: TRBV6-1
clone size: many
D gene: NA
CDR3 protein: CASSDQGGKTEAFF

V gene: TRBV28
clone size: NA
D gene: NA
CDR3 protein: CASRQSSTDTQYF

V gene: TRBV7-2
clone size: few
D gene: NA
CDR3 protein: CASSLGRASEAFF

V gene: TRBV7-9
clone size: few
D gene: NA
CDR3 protein: CASSSLGRELNTEAFF

V gene: TRBV12-3/TRBV12-4
clone size: NA
D gene: NA
CDR3 protein: CASSFSTTVEAFF

V gene: TRBV3-1
clone size: few
D gene: NA
CDR3 protein: CASRTVNSGNTIYF

V gene: TRBV5-1
clone size: many
D gene: NA
CDR3 protein: CASSSGTGSNQPQHF

V gene: TRBV20-1
clone size: few
D gene: NA
CDR3 protein: CSARDTAVTYEQYF

V gene: TRBV20-1
clone size: NA
D gene: NA
CDR3 protein: CSAYTQGSYTF

V gene: TRBV5-1
clone size: few
D gene: NA
CDR3 protein: CASSLAPGSNTGELFF

V gene: TRBV7-2
clone size: many
D gene: TRBD1
CDR3 protein: CASSARQGTGNTIYF

V gene: TRBV28
clone size: NA
D gene: NA
CDR3 protein: CASSFSGGNYGYTF

V gene: TRBV5-6
clone size: NA
D gene: TRBD2
CDR3 protein: CASSLPGAGGSRDEQFF

V gene: TRBV6-5
clone size: NA
D gene: NA
CDR3 protein: CASSGWTGRGTGELFF

V gene: TRBV27
clone size: NA
D gene: NA
CDR3 protein: CASKAQGKLSYTF

V gene: TRBV3-1
clone size: many
D gene: NA
CDR3 protein: CASSQDRHNEQFF

V gene: TRBV5-1
clone size: many
D gene: NA
CDR3 protein: CASSLLGGLTEAFF

V gene: TRBV6-5
clone size: few
D gene: TRBD1
CDR3 protein: CASSRNRGGNYGYTF

V gene: TRBV12-3/TRBV12-4
clone size: few
D gene: NA
CDR3 protein: CASLGGVGDTQYF

V gene: TRBV4-2
clone size: few
D gene: NA
CDR3 protein: CASSHPGSAATDTQYF

V gene: TRBV6-2/TRBV6-3
clone size: NA
D gene: NA
CDR3 protein: CATGRVSGANVLTF

V gene: TRBV21-1
clone size: few
D gene: NA
CDR3 protein: CASIKLGDRGYRELFF

V gene: TRBV28
clone size: NA
D gene: NA
CDR3 protein: CASSLWRSRRQPQHF

V gene: TRBV12-3/TRBV12-4
clone size: few
D gene: NA
CDR3 protein: CASSAGTQYF

V gene: TRBV6-5
clone size: few
D gene: NA
CDR3 protein: CASSLDPSATNEKLFF

V gene: TRBV9
clone size: many
D gene: TRBD1
CDR3 protein: CASSATGGPYNEQFF

V gene: TRBV24-1
clone size: few
D gene: NA
CDR3 protein: CATSDGTYNEQFF

V gene: TRBV7-6
clone size: few
D gene: TRBD2
CDR3 protein: CASSLIAGPEDTQYF

V gene: TRBV5-1
clone size: few
D gene: NA
CDR3 protein: CASSTWGNTDTQYF

V gene: TRBV6-1
clone size: few
D gene: TRBD2
CDR3 protein: CASSQYSGGSYNEQFF

V gene: TRBV5-1
clone size: NA
D gene: TRBD1
CDR3 protein: CASSWTGAGEQFF

V gene: TRBV4-2
clone size: few
D gene: NA
CDR3 protein: CASSQETLFTGELFF

V gene: TRBV20-1
clone size: many
D gene: TRBD2
CDR3 protein: CSASSGVIAKNIQYF

V gene: TRBV7-6
clone size: NA
D gene: NA
CDR3 protein: CASSLLTGGDWGAYNEQFF

V gene: TRBV7-2
clone size: NA
D gene: NA
CDR3 protein: CASSLATSGAETQYF